The T cell receptor beta chain described here comes from a study of somatic mutations in cytotoxic T cells in rheumatoid arthritis. From germline, CDR1 is SGHAT and CDR2 FQNNGV. The V gene end was trimmed by 4 bases and the J gene end by 13 bases; junction bases not matched to a gene: 5. The CDR3 covers 11 residues. Notes on this clone: Antigen unknown.

General observations from the study: Researchers did not know the antigen targets of the expanded CD8+ clones.

TCRdb keeps only in-frame clones here, not all; method: immunoSEQ multiplex PCR. The data show 23,000 or so clones, approximately 78% seen once. The sequence was obtained from an adult with rheumatoid arthritis. The chain links TRBV11-2 to TRBJ2-5; TRBD2 matches 8 bases. The sequencing input was CD8+ T cells sorted from blood. In DNA form, the CDR3 reads TGTGCCAGCAGCTCGACGGGACTAGGGTACTTC. Translating gives CASSSTGLGYF. The full variable domain, rest sourced from reference TRBV11-2 and TRBJ2-5, is EAGVAQSPRYKIIEKRQSVAFWCNPISGHATLYWYQQILGQGPKLLIQFQNNGVVDDSQLPKDRFSAERLKGVDSTLKIQPAKLEDSAVYLCASSSTGLGYFGPGTRLLVL.